The 32 T cell receptor beta chains presented below share a single source sample, sequenced in a study of blood T cell repertoires in COVID-19. The data were produced by immunoSEQ multiplex PCR, yet TCRdb's version contains in-frame clones alone and is incomplete. The table has approximately 250,000 clones, 85% seen once. The sample was peripheral blood. These receptors were obtained from a man aged 35 to 55 with acute or convalescent COVID-19.

This clone was seen more than once but under ten times. The J gene is TRBJ1-2, the V gene TRBV6-5, with D possibly being TRBD1 (5 bases). The ends were cut back, 5 bases at V and 8 bases at J, with 9 bases in the middle. Germline V gene lookup returns CDR1 MNHEY and CDR2 SVGAGI. This CDR3 contains 11 residues. The CDR3 region is CASSRGEGYTF. CDR3 sequence (DNA): TGTGCCAGCAGTCGGGGGGAAGGCTACACCTTC.

The gene calls are TRBV5-6 and TRBJ2-1; 10 bases fit TRBD2. J gave up 8 bases and V 0 bases, and 5 bases lay outside the gene matches. Germline V gives CDR1 SGHDT, CDR2 YYEEEE. The CDR3 sequence is 15 residues long. The CDR3 loop reads CASSLASGGPDEQFF. The CDR3 DNA sequence: TGTGCCAGCAGCTTGGCTAGCGGGGGTCCTGATGAGCAGTTCTTC.

The V gene is TRBV5-4, the J gene TRBJ1-1; D is unclear. Germline CDR1 is SGHNT and CDR2 is YYREEE (reference sequence). Trimming cost V 3 bases and J 0 bases, with 6 bases left between them. The CDR3 is 13 amino acids. Here the CDR3 reads CASSSEMNTEAFF. As DNA, the CDR3 is TGTGCCAGCAGCTCTGAGATGAACACTGAAGCTTTCTTT.

This chain links TRBV29-1 with TRBJ2-7; D may be TRBD2 (5 bases). CDR3 size: 13 residues. CDR1 and CDR2 from the germline V gene are SQVTM and ANQGSEA. The V and J ends lost 4 bases and 4 bases respectively, with 14 bases between them. This CDR3 is CSVGGLDDYEQYF. The CDR3 region has the DNA TGCAGCGTTGGCGGACTCGACGATTACGAGCAGTACTTC.

The V call is TRBV5-1, the J call TRBJ2-2, with 10 positions matching TRBD1. This CDR3 is built from 15 residues. Germline CDR1 reads SGHRS; CDR2 reads YFSETQ. V lost 4 bases, J lost 5 bases, and 5 bases stayed unmatched. The CDR3 spells CASSVLGQGTGELFF. The CDR3 nucleotides read TGCGCCAGCAGCGTACTGGGACAGGGGACCGGGGAGCTGTTTTTT.

This sequence joins TRBV12-3 or TRBV12-4 and TRBJ1-1, with D hard to call. The V end was cut by 1 base, the J end by 7 bases, with 7 bases between. The CDR3 is 12 amino acids. Here the CDR3 DNA reads TGTGCCAGCAGTTTAGATAGCGGTGAAGCTTTCTTT. Translating gives CASSLDSGEAFF.

The chain recombines TRBV5-1 with TRBJ2-2; a possible D gene is TRBD1 (5 bases). The V gene's germline CDR1 is SGHRS and CDR2 YFSETQ. The V end was cut by 5 bases, the J end by 1 base, with 12 bases between. This CDR3 spans 15 amino acids. The CDR3 region is CASRTVTLNTGELFF. The CDR3, as DNA: TGCGCCAGCAGGACAGTTACTTTGAACACCGGGGAGCTGTTTTTT.

The rearrangement links TRBV29-1 to TRBJ1-1, with D unresolved. CDR3 length equals 12 residues. Germline values: CDR1 SQVTM, CDR2 ANQGSEA. The V and J ends lost 1 base and 10 bases respectively, with 13 bases between them. CDR3 DNA sequence: TGCAGCGTTGAAGGGGGAGCCCGGCGAGCTTTCTTT. This gives the protein CSVEGGARRAFF.

V usage is TRBV30 and J usage is TRBJ1-1; 7 bases line up with TRBD1. The CDR3 runs 14 residues. V lost 4 bases, J lost 1 base, and 6 bases stayed unmatched. The germline gives CDR1 GTSNPN, CDR2 SVGIG (reference sequence). CDR3 amino acids: CAWNKQGKNTEAFF. Here the CDR3 DNA reads TGTGCCTGGAACAAACAGGGGAAGAACACTGAAGCTTTCTTT.

This clone came up once. The J gene is TRBJ1-1, the V gene TRBV7-3; D is undetermined. The V gene lost 0 bases and the J gene lost 8 bases, with 7 bases spanning the gap. The CDR3 covers 12 residues. Germline V gene data show CDR1 as SGHTA and CDR2 as FQGTGA. The CDR3 here is CASSLTGGEAFF. The CDR3 bases are TGTGCCAGCAGCTTAACGGGAGGGGAAGCTTTCTTT.

V gene TRBV29-1 combines with J gene TRBJ1-5; 10 bases are a match to TRBD1. This CDR3 is 15 amino acids long. The germline gives CDR1 SQVTM, CDR2 ANQGSEA. The V gene end was trimmed by 4 bases and the J gene end by 6 bases; junction bases not matched to a gene: 9. CDR3 region: CSVGGGTGVGQPQHF. In DNA form, the CDR3 reads TGCAGCGTTGGGGGAGGGACAGGGGTCGGTCAGCCCCAGCATTTT.

J is TRBJ2-3 and V is TRBV10-3; the D is unclear. The germline CDR1 and CDR2 sequences are ENHRY and SYGVKD. The CDR3 loop spans 14 amino acids. V was shortened by 4 bases and J by 0 bases, with 8 bases between the two germline ends. DNA of the CDR3: TGTGCCATCAGTGTGGTGGAGAGCACAGATACGCAGTATTTT. Protein product: CAISVVESTDTQYF.

The rearrangement uses TRBV5-8 and TRBJ2-1; D might be TRBD2 (6 bases). This CDR3 spans 13 amino acids. Looked up from germline, CDR1 is SGHTS and CDR2 is YDEGEE. With 9 bases removed from V and 7 bases from J, the gap between germline ends came to 17 bases. CDR3 loop: CATATSPVNEQFF. The DNA for the CDR3 is TGTGCCACGGCGACTAGTCCGGTAAATGAGCAGTTCTTC. The full variable domain, completed using reference TRBV5-8 and TRBJ2-1, is EAGVTQSPTHLIKTRGQQATLRCSPISGHTSVYWYQQALGLGLQFLLWYDEGEERNRGNFPPRFSGRQFPNYSSELNVNALELEDSALYLCATATSPVNEQFFGPGTRLTVL.

This clone was picked up one time. J is TRBJ2-3 and V is TRBV7-9; possible D gene TRBD1, 6 bases. The CDR3 totals 13 residues. The V and J ends lost 5 bases and 10 bases respectively, with 16 bases between them. The germline V gene encodes CDR1 SEHNR and CDR2 FQNEAQ (reference sequence). The CDR3 DNA follows: TGTGCCAGCAGCACCCTTCAGGGGCCTTCGCAGTATTTT. It translates to CASSTLQGPSQYF.

The genes are TRBV29-1 and TRBJ1-2; no clear D gene. The CDR3 is 9 residues long. Trimming took off 4 bases at V and 6 bases at J, with 3 bases between the two ends. Germline V gives CDR1 SQVTM, CDR2 ANQGSEA. Here the CDR3 reads CSVANGYTF. CDR3 in DNA: TGCAGCGTTGCCAATGGCTACACCTTC.

The genes are TRBV5-6 and TRBJ2-2; the D gene is possibly TRBD1 (6 bases). CDR3 length: 16 residues. Germline CDR1 SGHDT, CDR2 YYEEEE. V gave up 2 bases and J gave up 3 bases, with 14 bases separating them. The CDR3 coding sequence is TGTGCCAGCAGCTTATACAGGGTCGGGGACACCGGGGAGCTGTTTTTT. It translates to CASSLYRVGDTGELFF.

V and J are TRBV7-9 and TRBJ1-1; 10 bases align to TRBD1. The CDR3 totals 15 residues. The germline CDR1 and CDR2 sequences are SEHNR and FQNEAQ (reference sequence). The V gene end was trimmed by 7 bases and the J gene end by 3 bases; junction bases not matched to a gene: 8. CDR3 loop: CASMTGGVRDTEAFF. DNA for the CDR3: TGTGCCAGCATGACAGGGGGCGTTCGGGACACTGAAGCTTTCTTT.

V and J are TRBV6-5 and TRBJ1-2; 7 nucleotides line up with TRBD1. This CDR3 comprises 13 residues. The germline CDR1 and CDR2 sequences are MNHEY and SVGAGI. The trim removed 6 bases at V and 7 bases at J, leaving 8 bases unmatched. Here the CDR3 reads CASRRQGPFGYTF. The CDR3 DNA reads as TGTGCCAGCAGACGACAGGGCCCCTTTGGCTACACCTTC.

The chain couples TRBV5-5 to TRBJ1-5, with D possibly TRBD1 on 5 matching bases. The CDR3 contains 16 residues. Germline CDR1 SGHKS, CDR2 YYEKEE (reference sequence). V was pared by 0 bases and J by 0 bases, with 10 bases between. CDR3 loop: CASSLGGAHSNQPQHF. The CDR3 region has the DNA TGTGCCAGCAGCTTGGGCGGGGCGCATAGCAATCAGCCCCAGCATTTT.

The chain combines TRBV5-1 with TRBJ2-3; 7 bases map to TRBD2. Germline assignment: CDR1 SGHRS and CDR2 YFSETQ. The V segment lost 2 bases and the J segment 3 bases; nucleotides outside the gene matches: 6. The CDR3 contains 15 residues. The CDR3: CASSFDSGGTDTQYF. As DNA, the CDR3 is TGCGCCAGCAGCTTTGATTCGGGGGGAACAGATACGCAGTATTTT.

The J gene is TRBJ2-3, the V gene TRBV19; 13 bases map to TRBD2. Germline V gene sequence: CDR1 LNHDA, CDR2 SQIVND (reference sequence). CDR3 size: 16 residues. With 6 bases clipped from V and 4 bases from J, the junction kept 7 bases outside the gene matches. Written as DNA, the CDR3 is TGTGCCAGTAGGTTGACTAGCGGGGGGAATGCAGATACGCAGTATTTT. Encoded protein: CASRLTSGGNADTQYF.

This clone was counted once. This chain joins TRBV19 and TRBJ1-5; D gene ambiguous. CDR3 length equals 16 residues. Germline values: CDR1 LNHDA, CDR2 SQIVND (reference sequence). Trimming took off 5 bases at V and 1 base at J, with 15 bases between the two ends. The CDR3 DNA reads as TGTGCCAGTAGTTCCCCAGCGCGGGAGAGCAATCAGCCCCAGCATTTT. Translated: CASSSPARESNQPQHF.

This clone was recorded once. The sample contains more than one DNA sequence encoding this CDR3. The chain couples TRBV7-9 to TRBJ2-6, with D perhaps matching TRBD2 (5 bases). This CDR3 has 15 residues. Germline loops: CDR1 SEHNR, CDR2 FQNEAQ (reference sequence). V was shortened by 5 bases and J by 1 base, with 9 bases between the two germline ends. The CDR3 nucleotides read TGTGCCAGCAGCCCGAGGGTTTCTGGGGCCAACGTCCTGACTTTC. Encoded protein: CASSPRVSGANVLTF.

J is TRBJ1-2 and V is TRBV6-5, with D unclear. The V and J ends lost 5 bases and 8 bases respectively, with 21 bases between them. This CDR3 is built from 15 residues. Germline CDR1 is MNHEY and CDR2 is SVGAGI. The CDR3 protein is CASSQRLGRAGGYTF. The DNA for the CDR3 is TGTGCCAGCAGTCAACGGCTAGGGAGGGCGGGGGGCTACACCTTC.

The V call is TRBV6-5, the J call TRBJ1-2; 9 bases map to TRBD1. The V and J ends lost 7 bases and 5 bases, in that order; junction bases with no gene match: 8. The CDR3 has 14 amino acids. The germline CDR1 and CDR2 sequences are MNHEY and SVGAGI. DNA of the CDR3: TGTGCCAGCATTGGGACAGGGCCCAAATATGGCTACACCTTC. Residues: CASIGTGPKYGYTF.

The rearrangement links TRBV6-1 to TRBJ1-5; perhaps TRBD1 as D (5 bases). This CDR3 contains 17 residues. Germline V gene lookup returns CDR1 MNHNS and CDR2 SASEGT. V was shortened by 3 bases and J by 1 base, with 16 bases between the two germline ends. The CDR3 sequence: CASSDVGRGVSNQPQHF. For the CDR3, the DNA is TGTGCCAGCAGTGACGTGGGGCGGGGAGTCAGCAATCAGCCCCAGCATTTT.

This chain links TRBV13 with TRBJ2-1; TRBD2 might be the D (7 bases). The CDR3 covers 15 residues. The V end lost 6 bases, the J end lost 2 bases, and 14 bases lay between the germline ends. Germline CDR1 and CDR2: PRHDT and FYEKMQ (reference sequence). The CDR3 loop reads CASRSWGGPYNEQFF. CDR3 coding DNA: TGTGCCAGCAGATCCTGGGGGGGCCCCTACAATGAGCAGTTCTTC.

The chain employs TRBV11-1 and TRBJ2-7, with 7 bases matching TRBD1. J lost 6 bases, V lost 5 bases, and 10 bases had no gene match. The germline gives CDR1 SGHAT, CDR2 FQDESV (reference sequence). The CDR3 covers 14 residues. CDR3 residues: CASSVLLTGSEQYF. DNA of the CDR3: TGTGCCAGCAGCGTCCTTTTGACAGGGAGCGAGCAGTACTTC.

Note on this clone: This specimen includes other DNA sequences encoding the same CDR3. CDR3 DNA: TGTGCCAGCAGCCCAACTAGCGGGGGTAACAATGAGCAGTTCTTC. This translates into CASSPTSGGNNEQFF. The genes are TRBV3-1 (or the pseudogene TRBV3-2) and TRBJ2-1, with 11 bases fitting TRBD2. The CDR3 loop spans 15 amino acids. Germline CDR1 LGHDT, CDR2 YNNKEL (reference sequence). J gave up 5 bases and V 4 bases, and 4 bases lay outside the gene matches.

This sequence joins TRBV13 and TRBJ2-7; a possible D gene is TRBD2 (6 bases). Germline CDR1 and CDR2: PRHDT and FYEKMQ (reference sequence). This CDR3 has 14 residues. V lost 2 bases to trimming and J lost 5 bases, with 13 bases between them. The CDR3 reads CASSLLRGRDEQYF. The CDR3 nucleotides are TGTGCCAGCAGCTTACTGCGGGGTCGGGACGAGCAGTACTTC.

The sample holds one count of this clone. This rearrangement joins TRBV10-3 to TRBJ2-5, with TRBD1 identical over 12 bases. Trimming took 8 bases from V and 5 from J; bases not matched to a gene: 6. Germline CDR1 ENHRY, CDR2 SYGVKD. CDR3 length equals 14 residues. DNA for the CDR3: TGTGCCATCGCCGGGACAGGGGGCTTGGAGACCCAGTACTTC. This gives the protein CAIAGTGGLETQYF.

This chain joins TRBV4-2 and TRBJ1-1, with 10 bases matching TRBD1. Germline CDR1 and CDR2: LGHNA and YNFKEQ. Trimming removed 8 bases from V and 3 bases from J; junction bases left unmatched: 9. This CDR3 has 15 amino acids. The CDR3 region has the DNA TGTGCCAGCCAGTTTGACGGACAGGGGGACACTGAAGCTTTCTTT. It is translated as CASQFDGQGDTEAFF.